This T cell receptor beta chain was identified during a study of blood T cells in healthy people across ages. Note on this clonotype: Its antigen is not known.

Study observations and caveats: The recorded TCR beta diversity per million T cells decreased in a roughly linear manner with age.

Through a sample-barcoded 5' primer and a J-beta primer mix, a second PCR was run for roughly 6 to 12 cycles. MiXCR, run by TCRdb on the 5' RACE reads, gives a single entry per CDR3 protein. The repertoire holds hundreds of thousands of distinct CDR3 sequences, with about half as singletons. The germline V and J ends were trimmed by 4 bases and 2 bases, with 12 bases remaining between them. The germline CDR1 and CDR2 sequences are MNHNS and SASEGT. The CDR3 runs to 15 residues. The chain employs TRBV6-1 and TRBJ1-5; D perhaps matches TRBD1 (6 bases). The sequencing input was blood. The sequence was obtained from a woman aged 55-69 years in good health. The CDR3 here is CASSVEGGGNQPQHF. The CDR3 DNA is TGTGCCAGCAGTGTAGAGGGGGGGGGCAATCAGCCCCAGCATTTT.